Listed here are 20 T cell receptor beta chains from one sample, sequenced in a study of T cell responses to AZD1222 COVID-19 vaccine. TCRdb's copy holds only in-frame clones and misses some; the assay was immunoSEQ multiplex PCR. The table has about 100,000 clones, approximately 88% seen once. The specimen was peripheral blood, collected on day 0 of AZD1222 vaccination. These receptors were obtained from an adult in good health.

This rearrangement joins TRBV14 to TRBJ1-4; the match to TRBD1 covers 10 bases. CDR3 length: 14 amino acids. The germline gives CDR1 SGHDN, CDR2 FVKESK. V shed 5 bases and J 7 bases; nucleotides not matched to a gene: 4. The CDR3 DNA reads TGTGCCAGCAGCTGGGGACAGGGGCCTGAAAAACTGTTTTTT. Residues: CASSWGQGPEKLFF.

The chain recombines TRBV9 with TRBJ1-4, with D unresolved. Germline V gives CDR1 SGDLS, CDR2 YYNGEE. Trimming left V 2 bases short and J 0 bases short, with 8 bases between. The CDR3 extends over 15 amino acids. The CDR3 DNA reads as TGTGCCAGCAGCGTCAACGGTGCAACTAATGAAAAACTGTTTTTT. Amino acids: CASSVNGATNEKLFF.

The gene calls are TRBV7-9 and TRBJ1-1; possibly TRBD1 for D (6 bases). V shed 3 bases and J shed 0 bases, with 17 bases lying between them. The CDR3 runs to 17 residues. Germline V gives CDR1 SEHNR, CDR2 FQNEAQ (reference sequence). The CDR3 nucleotides are TGTGCCAGCAGCTTTAGCCGCCCGGGGGGCATGAACACTGAAGCTTTCTTT. Residues: CASSFSRPGGMNTEAFF. The full variable domain, its missing parts supplied by reference TRBV7-9 and TRBJ1-1, is DTGVSQNPRHKITKRGQNVTFRCDPISEHNRLYWYRQTLGQGPEFLTYFQNEAQLEKSRLLSDRFSAERPKGSFSTLEIQRTEQGDSAMYLCASSFSRPGGMNTEAFFGQGTRLTVV.

This clone was detected once. The chain joins TRBV5-1 to TRBJ1-1; TRBD1 aligns across 7 bases. The V gene end was trimmed by 4 bases and the J gene end by 4 bases; junction bases not matched to a gene: 7. The CDR3 covers 14 residues. Per the germline V gene, CDR1 is SGHRS and CDR2 is YFSETQ. The CDR3 spells CASSRGQVITEAFF. The CDR3 DNA reads as TGCGCCAGCAGCCGAGGACAGGTAATCACTGAAGCTTTCTTT.

This chain uses TRBV27 with TRBJ2-7; D is possibly TRBD1 (6 bases). This CDR3 region has 15 residues. Between the trimmed V and J ends, which lost 7 bases and 1 base, there was a span of 17 bases. Germline V gene lookup returns CDR1 MNHEY and CDR2 SMNVEV (reference sequence). The CDR3, as DNA: TGTGCCAGCAATGAGAGAGGGGGTTATTCCTACGAGCAGTACTTC. Encoded protein: CASNERGGYSYEQYF.

Here the CDR3 reads CASRIEGYGYTF. DNA of the CDR3: TGTGCCAGCAGAATCGAAGGTTATGGCTACACCTTC. V is TRBV27 and J is TRBJ1-2; no clear D gene. The CDR3 runs to 12 residues. Trimming stripped 6 bases from V and 5 bases from J, with 10 bases between. Germline CDR1 is MNHEY and CDR2 is SMNVEV (reference sequence).

J is TRBJ2-1 and V is TRBV5-4, with 11 bases aligning to TRBD2. From germline, CDR1 is SGHNT and CDR2 YYREEE (reference sequence). V lost 4 bases, J lost 8 bases, and 8 bases stayed unmatched. CDR3 length: 15 amino acids. CDR3 DNA: TGTGCCAGCAGCGGAACTAGCGGGAGTGGCTATGAGCAGTTCTTC. Translating it yields CASSGTSGSGYEQFF.

The chain recombines TRBV5-4 with TRBJ2-2; TRBD1 agrees at 10 bases. The V gene's germline CDR1 is SGHNT and CDR2 YYREEE (reference sequence). The CDR3 spans 15 residues. Unmatched junction bases numbered 2, after V lost 4 bases and J lost 2 bases. This CDR3 reads CASSRDRGNTGELFF. The CDR3 nucleotides read TGTGCCAGCAGCAGGGACAGGGGTAACACCGGGGAGCTGTTTTTT.

The chain has TRBV15 and TRBJ1-5, with D perhaps matching TRBD1 (5 bases). This CDR3 region has 15 residues. Trimming stripped 8 bases from V and 2 bases from J, with 16 bases between. Germline V lookup: CDR1 LNHNV, CDR2 YYDKDF (reference sequence). The CDR3 reads CATAWGTGGNQPQHF. Here the CDR3 DNA reads TGTGCCACCGCGTGGGGGACGGGTGGCAATCAGCCCCAGCATTTT.

This chain joins TRBV3-1 (or the pseudogene TRBV3-2) and TRBJ1-5; D gene ambiguous. The CDR3 has 14 residues. The V and J ends lost 5 bases and 5 bases respectively, with 13 bases between them. CDR1 LGHDT and CDR2 YNNKEL come from the germline V gene (reference sequence). This CDR3 reads CASSLGLRDQPQHF. The CDR3 DNA sequence: TGTGCCAGCAGCTTAGGACTGCGGGATCAGCCCCAGCATTTT.

The genes are TRBV19 and TRBJ1-2, with 9 bases that match TRBD1. The CDR3 length is 15 residues. The junction had 7 bases not matched to a gene; V was cut back by 3 bases and J by 5 bases. The germline V gene encodes CDR1 LNHDA and CDR2 SQIVND (reference sequence). CDR3 loop: CASSIRSDRGYGYTF. CDR3 in DNA: TGTGCCAGTAGTATTAGATCGGACAGGGGATATGGCTACACCTTC.

This clone was detected once. V and J are TRBV28 and TRBJ1-5, with D hard to call. The CDR3 is 15 amino acids. Germline CDR1 reads MDHEN; CDR2 reads SYDVKM. V gave up 2 bases and J gave up 4 bases, with 12 bases separating them. The CDR3 loop is CASSLGEQVNQPQHF. CDR3 DNA sequence: TGTGCCAGCAGTTTAGGGGAGCAAGTTAATCAGCCCCAGCATTTT.

V usage is TRBV28 and J usage is TRBJ1-5, with 7 bases fitting TRBD1. Unmatched junction bases numbered 15, after V lost 6 bases and J lost 1 base. CDR1 is MDHEN, CDR2 SYDVKM, per germline. This CDR3 has 18 amino acids. CDR3 coding DNA: TGTGCCAGCAGCCAAGACCCTATCAGGGGGGCCAGCAATCAGCCCCAGCATTTT. Translating it yields CASSQDPIRGASNQPQHF.

This clone was seen a few times. The V and J genes are TRBV2 and TRBJ1-3; D not certain. Per germline, CDR1 SNHLY and CDR2 FYNNEI. The CDR3 is made up of 13 amino acids. V was pared by 6 bases and J by 7 bases, with 13 bases between. The CDR3 DNA reads as TGTGCCAGCAGCTCGCAGTTGCGGAACACCATATATTTT. Translation gives CASSSQLRNTIYF.

This chain links TRBV5-4 with TRBJ1-6; TRBD1 is a possible D gene (6 bases). Trimming left V 4 bases short and J 9 bases short, with 17 bases between. From germline, CDR1 is SGHNT and CDR2 YYREEE (reference sequence). This CDR3 is 15 amino acids long. CDR3 nucleotide sequence: TGTGCCAGCAGCACCCAACAGGGCGCAGGTTCACCCCTCCACTTT. The encoded protein is CASSTQQGAGSPLHF.

This chain joins TRBV10-3 and TRBJ2-1; tentatively, D is TRBD1 or TRBD2 (7 bases each). This CDR3 comprises 16 residues. The V gene's germline CDR1 is ENHRY and CDR2 SYGVKD. The V and J ends lost 7 bases and 4 bases respectively, with 20 bases between them. CDR3: CAIKEGAGVLYNEQFF. The CDR3 DNA sequence: TGTGCCATCAAAGAGGGGGCGGGAGTGTTGTACAATGAGCAGTTCTTC.

The V gene is TRBV5-1, the J gene TRBJ1-5, with D perhaps matching TRBD1 (5 bases). There are 15 residues in the CDR3. Germline V gene sequence: CDR1 SGHRS, CDR2 YFSETQ. The germline V and J ends were trimmed by 3 bases and 0 bases, with 10 bases remaining between them. CDR3 residues: CASSSEGNSNQPQHF. Written as DNA, the CDR3 is TGCGCCAGCAGCTCGGAGGGGAATAGCAATCAGCCCCAGCATTTT.

The genes are TRBV7-8 and TRBJ2-7; D remains ambiguous. Trimming shortened V by 2 bases and J by 0 bases, and 17 bases separated the two germline ends. Germline V lookup: CDR1 SGHVS, CDR2 FQNEAQ. This CDR3 contains 17 residues. This CDR3 is CASSLTFRSTHSYEQYF. As DNA, the CDR3 is TGTGCCAGCAGCTTAACCTTCCGATCTACCCACTCCTACGAGCAGTACTTC.

This rearrangement joins TRBV10-3 to TRBJ1-1; D is ambiguous. Trimming stripped 8 bases from V and 8 bases from J, with 18 bases between. This CDR3 comprises 13 residues. Germline-derived CDR1 and CDR2 are ENHRY and SYGVKD. The CDR3 reads CAISGPDASEAFF. CDR3 in DNA: TGTGCCATCTCCGGGCCCGACGCTTCGGAAGCTTTCTTT.

V usage is TRBV3-1 (or the pseudogene TRBV3-2) and J usage is TRBJ2-2; D gene uncertain. The V end was cut by 4 bases, the J end by 4 bases, with 10 bases between. In germline, CDR1 is LGHDT, CDR2 YNNKEL (reference sequence). This CDR3 contains 14 residues. Here the CDR3 DNA reads TGTGCCAGCAGCCCCGCAGTGGCCACCGGGGAGCTGTTTTTT. It translates to CASSPAVATGELFF.